This record concerns one T cell receptor beta chain sequence. Germline CDR1 SGHDT, CDR2 YYEEEE. The V segment lost 4 bases and the J segment 1 base; nucleotides outside the gene matches: 11. The CDR3 consists of 17 residues. These data come from a study of OX40 agonist ivuxolimab in advanced cancers. At the level of the study: Ivuxolimab, an agonistic anti-OX40 (CD134) antibody, was given to patients. Ivuxolimab, which patients received intravenously every 2 weeks, was dosed at 0.01 to 10 mg/kg. Prior anti-PD-1, anti-PD-L1 or anti-CTLA-4 therapy was allowed; around 40% had some.

The data were produced by immunoSEQ multiplex PCR, yet TCRdb's version contains in-frame clones alone and is incomplete. The table records approximately 6,600 clones, 80% to 90% of them present only once. The clonotype comes from an adult with an advanced solid tumor such as melanoma, head and neck, liver or kidney cancer. The sample consisted of CD4+ or CD8+ T cells sorted from blood, taken in a trial of the OX40 agonist ivuxolimab. This chain connects TRBV5-6 to TRBJ2-5; 9 nucleotides align to TRBD1. CDR3: CASSRTGDRGFQETQYF. The CDR3 DNA sequence: TGTGCCAGCAGCCGGACGGGCGACAGGGGGTTCCAAGAGACCCAGTACTTC.